This T cell receptor (beta chain) came from a study of blood T cell repertoires in COVID-19 (TCRdb year 2020). Regarding the complete study: Samples from collaborators originated in the United States, Italy and Spain and spanned both the acute and convalescent phases of COVID-19. Deeply sampled blood TCRbeta repertoires from subjects exposed to, actively infected with, or recovered from COVID-19 were included in the dataset. Where HLA class I and class II types were available, the types were taken from metadata supplied by the sample provider, not from assay-based typing. A freely available public database, intended as a resource for researchers studying the immune response to SARS-CoV-2, is where the repertoires were released. The samples were drawn from the first 160 participants of the ongoing ImmuneRACE study and from some 1,300 subjects provided by 6 global collaborators. The sample metadata nearly always contained a de-identified subject ID, COVID-19 status, age in years and sex. The prospective study material was composed of cDNA or gDNA derived from T cells, B-cell-depleted T cells, or PBMCs.

V was cut back by 5 bases and J by 1 base, leaving a gap of 16 bases between them. In the germline V gene, CDR1 corresponds to MDHEN and CDR2 to SYDVKM. The CDR3 has 16 amino acids, counting the end cysteine and phenylalanine. Here the CDR3 DNA is all that survives: 48 bases in frame from base 1. TCRbeta CDR3 regions were amplified from genomic DNA by means of the immunoSEQ Assay, a bias-controlled multiplex PCR. Processing in the source paper ran as follows. Nucleated cell counts per sample were estimated from amplification of reference gene primers within the assay. Sequence reads were collapsed and filtered to measure the absolute abundance of every unique TCRbeta CDR3 rearrangement. For each sample, productive Simpson clonality was calculated as the square root of Simpson's diversity index across productive rearrangements. Sourced from immuneACCESS, this table was stored by TCRdb with only in-frame sequences that have V and J called. A share of the clones is absent; for the studies checked, an unresolved V gene accounts for under half, and the remainder has no known explanation. Clonal size and the V and J genes are those of that table, whereas D and trimming came from the DNA. The sample table lists approximately 90,000 clones, 86% of them with a count of one. Roughly 20% of the sample belongs to the ten largest clones.

A note on this clone: The specificity of this receptor is unknown. It has no much larger one-base neighbor in the sample; base qualities were not kept.

What the study reported, not specific to this receptor: How much clinical and demographic metadata was included differed by source and by participant, and the metadata was provided uncurated.

The collaborating institutions used their own protocols to collect whole blood in K2EDTA tubes. For TCRbeta analysis, collaborators shipped samples as frozen whole blood, isolated PBMCs, or DNA extracted from either of those sample types. Sequencing input: peripheral blood. This chain is built from TRBV28 and TRBJ2-3; the D region possibly corresponds to TRBD2 (6 bases align). This TCR derives from a woman older than 75 with acute or convalescent COVID-19. In nucleotides, the sequence is TGTGCCAGCAGTGCCCCGGGCAGGGAGGGCACAGATACGCAGTATTTT. Translated, it reads CASSAPGREGTDTQYF.